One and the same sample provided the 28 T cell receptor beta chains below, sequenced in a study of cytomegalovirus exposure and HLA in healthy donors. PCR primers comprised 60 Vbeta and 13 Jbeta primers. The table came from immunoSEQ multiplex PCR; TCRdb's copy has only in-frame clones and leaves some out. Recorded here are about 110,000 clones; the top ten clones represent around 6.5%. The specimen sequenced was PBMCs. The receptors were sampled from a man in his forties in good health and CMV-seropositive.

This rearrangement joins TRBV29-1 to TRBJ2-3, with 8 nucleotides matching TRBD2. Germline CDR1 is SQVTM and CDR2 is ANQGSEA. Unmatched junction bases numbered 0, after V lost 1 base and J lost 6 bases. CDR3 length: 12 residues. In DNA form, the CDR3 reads TGCAGCGTTGAAGGACTAGCGGATACGCAGTATTTT. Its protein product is CSVEGLADTQYF.

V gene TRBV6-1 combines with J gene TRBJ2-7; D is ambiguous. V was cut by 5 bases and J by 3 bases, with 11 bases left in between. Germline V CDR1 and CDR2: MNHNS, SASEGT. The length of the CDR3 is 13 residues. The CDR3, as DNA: TGTGCCAGCAGTCCCTCGAGAGACTACGAGCAGTACTTC. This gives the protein CASSPSRDYEQYF.

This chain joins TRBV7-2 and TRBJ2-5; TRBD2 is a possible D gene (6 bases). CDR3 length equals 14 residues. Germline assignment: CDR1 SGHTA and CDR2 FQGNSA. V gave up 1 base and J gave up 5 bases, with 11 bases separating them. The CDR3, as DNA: TGTGCCAGCAGCTTAGATCGGGGGTGGGAGACCCAGTACTTC. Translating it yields CASSLDRGWETQYF.

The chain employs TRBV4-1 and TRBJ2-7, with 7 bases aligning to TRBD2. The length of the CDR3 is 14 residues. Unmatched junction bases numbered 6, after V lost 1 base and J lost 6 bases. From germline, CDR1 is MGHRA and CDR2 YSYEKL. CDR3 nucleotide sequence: TGCGCCAGCAGCCAAGTAGGGACTAATGGCGAGCAGTACTTC. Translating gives CASSQVGTNGEQYF.

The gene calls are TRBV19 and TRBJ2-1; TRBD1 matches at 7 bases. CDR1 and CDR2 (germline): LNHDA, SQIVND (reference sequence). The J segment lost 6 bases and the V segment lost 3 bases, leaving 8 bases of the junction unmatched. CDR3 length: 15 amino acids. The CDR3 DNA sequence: TGTGCCAGTAGTATCTCTGGGACAGCGTTCAATGAGCAGTTCTTC. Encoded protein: CASSISGTAFNEQFF.

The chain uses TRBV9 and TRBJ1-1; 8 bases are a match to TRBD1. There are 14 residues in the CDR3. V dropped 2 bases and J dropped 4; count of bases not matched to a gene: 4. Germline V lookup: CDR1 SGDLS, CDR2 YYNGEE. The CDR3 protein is CASSVHQGATEAFF. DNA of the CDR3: TGTGCCAGCAGCGTCCATCAGGGGGCCACTGAAGCTTTCTTT.

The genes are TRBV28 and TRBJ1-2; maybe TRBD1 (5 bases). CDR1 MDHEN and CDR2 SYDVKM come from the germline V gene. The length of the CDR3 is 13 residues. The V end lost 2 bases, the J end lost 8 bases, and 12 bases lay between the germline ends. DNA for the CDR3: TGTGCCAGCAGTTTAGGAGGGGTGCCGGGCTACACCTTC. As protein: CASSLGGVPGYTF.

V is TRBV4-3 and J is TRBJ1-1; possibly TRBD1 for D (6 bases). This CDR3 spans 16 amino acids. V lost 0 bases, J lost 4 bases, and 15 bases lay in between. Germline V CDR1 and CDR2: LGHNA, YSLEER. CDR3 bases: TGCGCCAGCAGCCAAGAACCCCCGACAGGTCCCACTGAAGCTTTCTTT. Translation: CASSQEPPTGPTEAFF.

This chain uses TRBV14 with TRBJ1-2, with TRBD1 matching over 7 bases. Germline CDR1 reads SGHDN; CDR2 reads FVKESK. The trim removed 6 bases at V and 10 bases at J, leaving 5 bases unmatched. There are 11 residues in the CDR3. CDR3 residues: CASRADRDYTF. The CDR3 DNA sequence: TGTGCCAGCAGAGCAGACAGGGACTACACCTTC. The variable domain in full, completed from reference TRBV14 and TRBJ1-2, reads EAGVTQFPSHSVIEKGQTVTLRCDPISGHDNLYWYRRVMGKEIKFLLHFVKESKQDESGMPNNRFLAERTGGTYSTLKVQPAELEDSGVYFCASRADRDYTFGSGTRLTVV.

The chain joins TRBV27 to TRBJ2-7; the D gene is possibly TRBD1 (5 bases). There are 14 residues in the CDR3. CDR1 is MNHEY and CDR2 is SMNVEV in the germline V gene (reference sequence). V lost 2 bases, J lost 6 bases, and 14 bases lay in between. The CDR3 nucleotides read TGTGCCAGCAGTTTAATGCCAGGGTTGGCCGAGCAGTACTTC. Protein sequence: CASSLMPGLAEQYF.

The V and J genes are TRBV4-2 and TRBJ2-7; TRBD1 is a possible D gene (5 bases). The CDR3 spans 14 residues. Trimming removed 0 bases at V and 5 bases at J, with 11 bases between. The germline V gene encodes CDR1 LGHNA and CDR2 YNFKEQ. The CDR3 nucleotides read TGTGCCAGCAGCCAAGATGCCAGGGCCCACGAGCAGTACTTC. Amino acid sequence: CASSQDARAHEQYF.

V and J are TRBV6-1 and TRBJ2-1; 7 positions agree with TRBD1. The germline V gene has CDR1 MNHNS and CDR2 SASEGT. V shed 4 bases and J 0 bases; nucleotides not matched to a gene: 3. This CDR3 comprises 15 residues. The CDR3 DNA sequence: TGTGCCAGCAGTGGACAGGGCACCTCCTACAATGAGCAGTTCTTC. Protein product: CASSGQGTSYNEQFF.

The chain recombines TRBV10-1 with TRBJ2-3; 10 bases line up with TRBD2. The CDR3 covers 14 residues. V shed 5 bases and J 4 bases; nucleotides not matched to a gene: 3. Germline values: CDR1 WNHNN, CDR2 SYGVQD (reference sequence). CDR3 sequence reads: CASSLSGRADTQYF. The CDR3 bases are TGCGCCAGCAGTTTGAGCGGGAGGGCAGATACGCAGTATTTT.

CDR3: CASSLVTETQETQYF. CDR3 nucleotides: TGTGCCAGCAGCTTAGTGACGGAGACCCAAGAGACCCAGTACTTC. The genes are TRBV7-6 and TRBJ2-5; D not resolved. Germline CDR1 SGHVS, CDR2 FNYEAQ. This CDR3 contains 15 residues. V dropped 1 base and J dropped 1 base, with 10 bases sitting between them.

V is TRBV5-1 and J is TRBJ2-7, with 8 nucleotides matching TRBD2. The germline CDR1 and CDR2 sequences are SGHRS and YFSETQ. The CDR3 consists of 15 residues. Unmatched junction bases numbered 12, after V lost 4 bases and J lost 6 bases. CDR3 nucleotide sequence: TGCGCCAGCAGCAGGGACGGGAGGGTTAACGGCGAGCAGTACTTC. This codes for CASSRDGRVNGEQYF.

Here the CDR3 reads CASSLLGSANTGELFF. CDR3 nucleotide sequence: TGTGCCAGCAGTTTACTCGGGAGCGCGAACACCGGGGAGCTGTTTTTT. The chain has TRBV27 and TRBJ2-2, with a weak D call TRBD2 (6 bases). CDR1 and CDR2 from the germline V gene are MNHEY and SMNVEV (reference sequence). The CDR3 is 16 amino acids. V was trimmed by 2 bases and J by 0 bases, leaving 10 bases between them.

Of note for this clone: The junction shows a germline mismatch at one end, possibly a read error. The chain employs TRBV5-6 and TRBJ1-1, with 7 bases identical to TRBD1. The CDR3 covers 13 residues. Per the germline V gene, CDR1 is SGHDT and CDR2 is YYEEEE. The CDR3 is CAGSRQGNTEAFF. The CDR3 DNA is TGTGCCGGCAGCCGACAGGGGAACACTGAAGCTTTCTTT.

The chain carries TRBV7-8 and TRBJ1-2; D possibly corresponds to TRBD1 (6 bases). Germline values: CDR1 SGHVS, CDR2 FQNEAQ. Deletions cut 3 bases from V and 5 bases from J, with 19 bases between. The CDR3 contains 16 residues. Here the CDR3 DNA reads TGTGCCAGCAGCTTGAGCAGGGGCACCGGGGGGTATGGCTACACCTTC. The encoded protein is CASSLSRGTGGYGYTF.

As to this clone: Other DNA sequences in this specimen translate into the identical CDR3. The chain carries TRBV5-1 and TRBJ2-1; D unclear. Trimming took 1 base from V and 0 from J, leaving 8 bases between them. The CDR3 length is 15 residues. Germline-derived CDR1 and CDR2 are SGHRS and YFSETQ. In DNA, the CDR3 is TGCGCCAGCAGCTTGCCCCCGAGCTCCTACAATGAGCAGTTCTTC. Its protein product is CASSLPPSSYNEQFF.

The CDR3 protein is CASSTKTGASTDTQYF. The CDR3 nucleotides are TGTGCCAGCAGCACCAAGACAGGGGCCAGCACAGATACGCAGTATTTT. The chain combines TRBV7-8 with TRBJ2-3; TRBD1 matches at 8 bases. With 5 bases clipped from V and 0 bases from J, the junction kept 7 bases outside the gene matches. The germline CDR1 and CDR2 sequences are SGHVS and FQNEAQ. This CDR3 region has 16 residues. Combining the CDR3 with reference TRBV7-8 and TRBJ2-3 gives the whole variable domain GAGVSQSPRYKVAKRGQDVALRCDPISGHVSLFWYQQALGQGPEFLTYFQNEAQLDKSGLPSDRFFAERPEGSVSTLKIQRTQQEDSAVYLCASSTKTGASTDTQYFGPGTRLTVL.

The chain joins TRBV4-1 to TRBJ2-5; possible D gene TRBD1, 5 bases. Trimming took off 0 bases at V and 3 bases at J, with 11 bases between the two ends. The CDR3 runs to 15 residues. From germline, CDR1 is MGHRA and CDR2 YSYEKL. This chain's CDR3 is CASSQDGREKETQYF. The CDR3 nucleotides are TGCGCCAGCAGCCAAGATGGCAGGGAAAAAGAGACCCAGTACTTC.

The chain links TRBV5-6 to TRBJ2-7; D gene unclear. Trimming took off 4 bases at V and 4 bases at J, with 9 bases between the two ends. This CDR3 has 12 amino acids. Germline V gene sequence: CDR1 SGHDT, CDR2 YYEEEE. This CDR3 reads CASSILGYEQYF. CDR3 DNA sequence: TGTGCCAGCAGCATACTCGGGTACGAGCAGTACTTC. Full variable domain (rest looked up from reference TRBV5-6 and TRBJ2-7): DAGVTQSPTHLIKTRGQQVTLRCSPKSGHDTVSWYQQALGQGPQFIFQYYEEEERQRGNFPDRFSGHQFPNYSSELNVNALLLGDSALYLCASSILGYEQYFGPGTRLTVT.

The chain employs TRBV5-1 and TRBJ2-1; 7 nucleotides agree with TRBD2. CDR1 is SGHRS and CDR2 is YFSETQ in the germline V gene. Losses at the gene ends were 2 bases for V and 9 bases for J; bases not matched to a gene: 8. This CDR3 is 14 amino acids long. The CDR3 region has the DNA TGCGCCAGCAGCTTAGATGGGAGGGGAGCTGAGCAGTTCTTC. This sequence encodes CASSLDGRGAEQFF.

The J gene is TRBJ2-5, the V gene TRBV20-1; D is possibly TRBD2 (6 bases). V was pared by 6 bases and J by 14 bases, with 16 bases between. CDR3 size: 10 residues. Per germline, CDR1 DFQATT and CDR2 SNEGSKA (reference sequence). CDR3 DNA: TGCAGTGCCCCAAATAGCGGCCTTTACTTC. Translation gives CSAPNSGLYF.

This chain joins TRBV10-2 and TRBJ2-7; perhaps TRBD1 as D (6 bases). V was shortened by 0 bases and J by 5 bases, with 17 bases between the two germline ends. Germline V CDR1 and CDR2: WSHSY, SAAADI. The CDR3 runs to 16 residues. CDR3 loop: CASSESLSGHNDEQYF. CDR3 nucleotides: TGCGCCAGCAGTGAGTCTCTCTCGGGACATAACGACGAGCAGTACTTC.

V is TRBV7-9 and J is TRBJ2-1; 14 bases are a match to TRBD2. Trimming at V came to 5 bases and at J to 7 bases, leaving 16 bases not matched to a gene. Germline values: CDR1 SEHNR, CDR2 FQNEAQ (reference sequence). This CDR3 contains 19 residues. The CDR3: CASSTGTSGSLGKGNEQFF. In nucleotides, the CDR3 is TGTGCCAGCAGCACCGGGACTAGCGGGAGTTTGGGAAAGGGGAATGAGCAGTTCTTC. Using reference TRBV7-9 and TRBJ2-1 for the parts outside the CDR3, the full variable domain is DTGVSQNPRHKITKRGQNVTFRCDPISEHNRLYWYRQTLGQGPEFLTYFQNEAQLEKSRLLSDRFSAERPKGSFSTLEIQRTEQGDSAMYLCASSTGTSGSLGKGNEQFFGPGTRLTVL.

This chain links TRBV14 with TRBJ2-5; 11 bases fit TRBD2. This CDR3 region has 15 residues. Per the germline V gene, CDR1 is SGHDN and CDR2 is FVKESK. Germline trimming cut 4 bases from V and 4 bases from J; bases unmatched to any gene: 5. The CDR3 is CASSLLAGGGETQYF. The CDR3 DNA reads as TGTGCCAGCAGCCTCCTAGCGGGAGGAGGAGAGACCCAGTACTTC.

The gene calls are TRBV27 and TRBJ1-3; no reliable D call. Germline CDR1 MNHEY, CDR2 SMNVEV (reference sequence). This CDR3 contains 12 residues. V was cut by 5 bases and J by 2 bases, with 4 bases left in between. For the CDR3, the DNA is TGTGCCAGCAGTCTCCCTGGAAACACCATATATTTT. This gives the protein CASSLPGNTIYF.